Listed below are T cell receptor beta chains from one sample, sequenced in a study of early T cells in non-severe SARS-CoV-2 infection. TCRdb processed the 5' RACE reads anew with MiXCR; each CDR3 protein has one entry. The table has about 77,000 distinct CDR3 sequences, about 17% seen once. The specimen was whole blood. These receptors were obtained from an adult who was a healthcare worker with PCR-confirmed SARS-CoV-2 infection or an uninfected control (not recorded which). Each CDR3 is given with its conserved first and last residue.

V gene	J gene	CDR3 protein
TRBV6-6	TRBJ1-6	CASSFPRGAPNSPLHF
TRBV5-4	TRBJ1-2	CASSQPQDYGYTF
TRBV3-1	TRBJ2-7	CASRPFEGWGEQYF
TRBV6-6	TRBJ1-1	CASSGTGDTEAFF
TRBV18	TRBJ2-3	CASSPLEGADTQYF
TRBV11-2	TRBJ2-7	CASSLDLMRTSGGSYEQYF
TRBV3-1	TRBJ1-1	CASSQFFGTELNTEAFF
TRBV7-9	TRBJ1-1	CASSPPRGGWDTEAFF
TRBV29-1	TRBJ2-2	CSVVTRQAGELFF
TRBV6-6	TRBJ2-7	CASSYTGRNYEQYF
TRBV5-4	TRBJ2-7	CASSSGTDSYEQYF
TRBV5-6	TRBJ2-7	CASSFGRQGYEQYF
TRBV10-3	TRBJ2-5	CAISSGLAETQYF
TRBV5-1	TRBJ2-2	CASSLGQLDGELFF
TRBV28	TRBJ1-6	CASSKRIGTYNSPLHF
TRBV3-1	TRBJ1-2	CASSQVPGRYGYTF
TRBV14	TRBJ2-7	CASSHQGGAYEQYF
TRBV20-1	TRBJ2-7	CSAVLARSSYEQYF
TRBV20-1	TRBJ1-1	CSARDRTANTEAFF
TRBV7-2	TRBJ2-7	CASSQDYEQYF
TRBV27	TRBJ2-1	CASREGERYNEQFF
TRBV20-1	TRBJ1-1	CSATPMRFRANTEAFF
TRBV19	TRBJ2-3	CASSSQIRVDTQYF
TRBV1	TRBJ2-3	CTSNQGTSGGADTQYF
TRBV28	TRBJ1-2	CASSSTYGYTF
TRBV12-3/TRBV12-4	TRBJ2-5	CASSFPTGRQETQYF